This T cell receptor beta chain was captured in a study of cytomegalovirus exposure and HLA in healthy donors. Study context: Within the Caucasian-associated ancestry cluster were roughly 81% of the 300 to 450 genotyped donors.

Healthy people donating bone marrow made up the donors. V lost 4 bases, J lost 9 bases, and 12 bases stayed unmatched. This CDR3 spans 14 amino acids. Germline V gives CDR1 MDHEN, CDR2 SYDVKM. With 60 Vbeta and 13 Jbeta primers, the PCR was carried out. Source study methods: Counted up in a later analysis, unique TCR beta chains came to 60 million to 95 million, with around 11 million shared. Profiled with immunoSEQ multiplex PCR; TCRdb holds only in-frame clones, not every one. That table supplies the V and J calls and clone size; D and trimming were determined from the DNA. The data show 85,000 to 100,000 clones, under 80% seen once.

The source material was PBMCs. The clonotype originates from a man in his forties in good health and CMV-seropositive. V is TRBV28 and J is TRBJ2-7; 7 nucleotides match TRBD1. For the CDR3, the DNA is TGTGCCAGCAGTTGGCTACGCGGACAGGCAGGGCAGTACTTC. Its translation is CASSWLRGQAGQYF.